A single sample gave rise to the 30 T cell receptor beta chains below, sequenced in a study of T cell responses to AZD1222 COVID-19 vaccine. The method was immunoSEQ multiplex PCR; TCRdb's version includes in-frame clones alone and lacks a portion of them. The sample consists of 150,000 or so clones, about 91% of them appearing once. The source material was peripheral blood, sampled on day 0 of AZD1222 vaccination. The origin of the receptors is an adult in good health.

The rearrangement joins TRBV2 to TRBJ2-5; 9 positions agree with TRBD1. CDR3 length: 15 amino acids. V lost 4 bases, J lost 5 bases, and 8 bases stayed unmatched. Germline V CDR1 and CDR2: SNHLY, FYNNEI. This CDR3 is CASSAGQGGTETQYF. CDR3 DNA: TGTGCCAGCAGTGCGGGACAGGGCGGGACGGAGACCCAGTACTTC.

Written as DNA, the CDR3 is TGTGCCAGCAGCTTAGGGGCAGATCAGCCCCAGCATTTT. Encoded protein: CASSLGADQPQHF. J is TRBJ1-5 and V is TRBV7-3, with D maybe TRBD1 (5 bases). Germline V gene lookup returns CDR1 SGHTA and CDR2 FQGTGA. The CDR3 runs 13 residues. V dropped 2 bases and J dropped 5 bases, with 7 bases sitting between them.

The chain joins TRBV19 to TRBJ2-3; the match to TRBD2 covers 8 bases. The CDR3 has 16 residues. The V segment lost 3 bases and the J segment 2 bases; nucleotides outside the gene matches: 7. Germline CDR1 is LNHDA and CDR2 is SQIVND (reference sequence). CDR3 in DNA: TGTGCCAGTAGTATTAAAGGGCGGGAGGCCACAGATACGCAGTATTTT. Its translation: CASSIKGREATDTQYF.

The chain has TRBV6-5 and TRBJ1-2; D ambiguous. V gave up 6 bases and J gave up 4 bases, with 9 bases separating them. The CDR3 contains 12 residues. Per germline, CDR1 MNHEY and CDR2 SVGAGI. The CDR3 DNA follows: TGTGCCAGCAGCCAAGCGACCTATGGCTACACCTTC. This sequence encodes CASSQATYGYTF.

As regards this clone: Within the sample, other DNA sequences also encode this same CDR3. This chain links TRBV5-1 with TRBJ1-1; tentatively, D is TRBD1 (6 bases). The germline V and J ends were trimmed by 3 bases and 1 base, with 7 bases remaining between them. Per the germline V gene, CDR1 is SGHRS and CDR2 is YFSETQ. The CDR3 is made up of 13 amino acids. The CDR3 DNA is TGCGCCAGCAGCTGGGACAAGAACACTGAAGCTTTCTTT. It codes for CASSWDKNTEAFF.

This clone has more than one count but fewer than ten. The chain combines TRBV7-8 with TRBJ1-5; perhaps TRBD1 as D (6 bases). The V end was cut by 3 bases, the J end by 5 bases, with 8 bases between. This CDR3 contains 13 residues. Germline V gene lookup returns CDR1 SGHVS and CDR2 FQNEAQ. DNA for the CDR3: TGTGCCAGCAGCTTGGGGGGCGATCAGCCCCAGCATTTT. This translates into CASSLGGDQPQHF.

This clone was seen only once. This chain joins TRBV19 and TRBJ2-2; 10 positions agree with TRBD2. The CDR3 totals 16 residues. The junction had 9 bases not matched to a gene; V was cut back by 7 bases and J by 4 bases. CDR1 and CDR2 from the germline V gene are LNHDA and SQIVND (reference sequence). The CDR3 sequence is CASIVASGSLTGELFF. The CDR3 DNA reads TGTGCCAGTATAGTGGCTAGCGGGAGTCTCACCGGGGAGCTGTTTTTT.

This chain links TRBV11-3 with TRBJ2-3, with D perhaps matching TRBD1 (5 bases). The CDR3 has 16 residues. Trimming shortened V by 1 base and J by 4 bases, and 15 bases separated the two germline ends. CDR1 and CDR2 from the germline V gene are SGHNT and YENEEA. The CDR3 reads CASSLGQFDYPDTQYF. The CDR3 nucleotides read TGTGCCAGCAGCTTAGGACAGTTCGATTATCCAGATACGCAGTATTTT.

This chain uses TRBV6-5 with TRBJ2-1; D assignment may be TRBD1 or TRBD2 (5 bases each). CDR3 size: 16 residues. Per the germline V gene, CDR1 is MNHEY and CDR2 is SVGAGI. The V end was cut by 3 bases, the J end by 1 base, with 13 bases between. For the CDR3, the DNA is TGTGCCAGCAGTTATGGGACCCCCGCTTCCTACAATGAGCAGTTCTTC. It is translated as CASSYGTPASYNEQFF.

This clone was seen a single time. V usage is TRBV5-6 and J usage is TRBJ1-5; TRBD1 might be the D (5 bases). Between the trimmed V and J ends, which lost 1 base and 2 bases, there was a span of 10 bases. This CDR3 has 15 amino acids. Germline CDR1 reads SGHDT; CDR2 reads YYEEEE. CDR3 amino acids: CASSLSGRGNQPQHF. The CDR3 DNA reads TGTGCCAGCAGCTTGTCAGGGAGGGGCAATCAGCCCCAGCATTTT.

V is TRBV2 and J is TRBJ1-2; 10 bases are a match to TRBD1. Per germline, CDR1 SNHLY and CDR2 FYNNEI. The CDR3 has 14 amino acids. V lost 10 bases to trimming and J lost 11 bases; unmatched junction nucleotides: 16. CDR3 residues: CATTDPGQGRRYTF. The DNA of the CDR3 is TGTGCCACTACCGACCCGGGACAGGGGAGGAGGTACACCTTC.

The V and J genes are TRBV6-2 or TRBV6-3 and TRBJ2-5; D perhaps matches TRBD2 (5 bases). Germline V gene sequence: CDR1 MNHEY, CDR2 SVGEGT. V was pared by 0 bases and J by 6 bases, with 14 bases between. CDR3 size: 15 residues. The CDR3 protein is CASSYSRAVRKTQYF. In DNA form, the CDR3 reads TGTGCCAGCAGTTACTCGCGGGCAGTACGAAAGACCCAGTACTTC.

This chain joins TRBV4-3 and TRBJ2-7; perhaps TRBD1 as D (5 bases). The V and J ends lost 0 bases and 2 bases respectively, with 11 bases between them. The CDR3 loop spans 15 amino acids. Germline values: CDR1 LGHNA, CDR2 YSLEER. CDR3 residues: CASSQDAQGTYEQYF. In nucleotides, the CDR3 is TGCGCCAGCAGCCAAGATGCCCAGGGAACCTACGAGCAGTACTTC.

The gene calls are TRBV29-1 and TRBJ1-1, with D tentatively TRBD1 (6 bases). The V gene's germline CDR1 is SQVTM and CDR2 ANQGSEA. The CDR3 is 15 amino acids. Trimming shortened V by 3 bases and J by 1 base, and 15 bases separated the two germline ends. CDR3 loop: CSVDAGAWANTEAFF. CDR3 nucleotides: TGCAGCGTTGACGCGGGGGCTTGGGCGAACACTGAAGCTTTCTTT.

The chain carries TRBV15 and TRBJ1-4; weak D call: TRBD1 (5 bases). The CDR3 is 15 residues long. V shed 5 bases and J shed 8 bases, with 18 bases lying between them. The germline gives CDR1 LNHNV, CDR2 YYDKDF (reference sequence). The DNA of the CDR3 is TGTGCCACCAGCCGGGCCCCCAGGGTCTCAGAAAAACTGTTTTTT. Residues: CATSRAPRVSEKLFF.

The CDR3 nucleotides are TGTGCCAGCAGTAGACAGATACTGAACACTGAAGCTTTCTTT. Translating gives CASSRQILNTEAFF. The chain joins TRBV6-5 to TRBJ1-1, with D maybe TRBD1 (5 bases). Germline CDR1 is MNHEY and CDR2 is SVGAGI. CDR3 length: 14 residues. V was cut by 5 bases and J by 0 bases, with 10 bases left in between.

This chain joins TRBV2 and TRBJ1-3, with 7 bases matching TRBD1. The CDR3 contains 16 residues. Looked up from germline, CDR1 is SNHLY and CDR2 is FYNNEI. The V and J ends lost 3 bases and 0 bases, in that order; junction bases with no gene match: 5. The CDR3 coding sequence is TGTGCCAGCAGTGAGGGACAGTTAGCCTCTGGAAACACCATATATTTT. Its protein is CASSEGQLASGNTIYF.

The chain joins TRBV3-1 (or the pseudogene TRBV3-2) to TRBJ2-7; D is perhaps TRBD1 or TRBD2 (5 bases each). V was cut by 4 bases and J by 4 bases, with 17 bases left in between. The CDR3 runs 15 residues. Germline CDR1 reads LGHDT; CDR2 reads YNNKEL (reference sequence). The CDR3 DNA reads TGTGCCAGCAGCCGGGACCCGTCAGACGGGTACGAGCAGTACTTC. Protein: CASSRDPSDGYEQYF.

The V gene is TRBV27, the J gene TRBJ1-2, with D possibly being TRBD1 (5 bases). From germline, CDR1 is MNHEY and CDR2 SMNVEV (reference sequence). This CDR3 contains 13 residues. V was cut by 3 bases and J by 4 bases, with 9 bases left in between. CDR3 sequence: CASSFGTAYGYTF. The CDR3 DNA reads as TGTGCCAGCAGTTTCGGGACCGCCTATGGCTACACCTTC.

This clone was picked up one time. The chain uses TRBV7-8 and TRBJ2-2; D not certain. V was clipped by 5 bases and J by 4 bases, with 5 bases between them. Germline V gene data show CDR1 as SGHVS and CDR2 as FQNEAQ. The CDR3 extends over 12 amino acids. The DNA for the CDR3 is TGTGCCAGCAGCCCAAGCACCGGGGAGCTGTTTTTT. Its translation: CASSPSTGELFF.

V and J are TRBV13 and TRBJ2-7; D call uncertain. Trimming removed 5 bases from V and 0 bases from J, with 17 bases in between. Germline V gene lookup returns CDR1 PRHDT and CDR2 FYEKMQ (reference sequence). CDR3 length: 16 amino acids. CDR3 sequence: CASSATGPVASYEQYF. CDR3 DNA: TGTGCCAGCAGCGCCACCGGACCAGTTGCCTCCTACGAGCAGTACTTC.

The rearrangement joins TRBV15 to TRBJ1-3; 8 bases match TRBD1. V lost 0 bases and J lost 4; bases outside the gene matches: 8. Germline CDR1 is LNHNV and CDR2 is YYDKDF (reference sequence). CDR3 length: 17 amino acids. The CDR3 nucleotides read TGTGCCACCAGCAGAGATCGGACAGGGAGAGAGGGAAACACCATATATTTT. Protein sequence: CATSRDRTGREGNTIYF. The variable domain in full, completed from reference TRBV15 and TRBJ1-3, reads DAMVIQNPRYQVTQFGKPVTLSCSQTLNHNVMYWYQQKSSQAPKLLFHYYDKDFNNEADTPDNFQSRRPNTSFCFLDIRSPGLGDTAMYLCATSRDRTGREGNTIYFGEGSWLTVV.

Here the CDR3 reads CASSTGYNQPQHF. The CDR3 nucleotides are TGTGCCAGTAGCACAGGGTACAATCAGCCCCAGCATTTT. The rearrangement uses TRBV19 and TRBJ1-5; D possibly corresponds to TRBD1 (6 bases). Deletions cut 6 bases from V and 3 bases from J, with 9 bases between. Germline V gene lookup returns CDR1 LNHDA and CDR2 SQIVND (reference sequence). The CDR3 extends over 13 amino acids. The variable domain in full, completed from reference TRBV19 and TRBJ1-5, reads DGGITQSPKYLFRKEGQNVTLSCEQNLNHDAMYWYRQDPGQGLRLIYYSQIVNDFQKGDIAEGYSVSREKKESFPLTVTSAQKNPTAFYLCASSTGYNQPQHFGDGTRLSIL.

This chain uses TRBV2 with TRBJ2-2, with D perhaps being TRBD1 or TRBD2 (5 bases each). V was shortened by 10 bases and J by 0 bases, with 15 bases between the two germline ends. CDR3 size: 15 residues. Looked up from germline, CDR1 is SNHLY and CDR2 is FYNNEI. CDR3: CATRTGTANTGELFF. The CDR3 coding sequence is TGTGCCACCAGGACCGGGACGGCGAACACCGGGGAGCTGTTTTTT.

The J gene is TRBJ1-1, the V gene TRBV29-1, with a weak D call TRBD1 (6 bases). With 2 bases removed from V and 8 bases from J, the gap between germline ends came to 9 bases. The CDR3 is 11 residues long. Germline lookup yields CDR1 SQVTM and CDR2 ANQGSEA. CDR3 bases: TGCAGCGTTGAAAAGGGGGGCGAAGCTTTCTTT. Translation gives CSVEKGGEAFF.

The chain uses TRBV21-1 and TRBJ2-1; the table's D call TRBD1 went unverified against the DNA. TRBV21-1 is tagged as a pseudogene. CDR3 length equals 14 residues. The CDR3 region is CASSKGTACDEQFF. CDR3 in DNA: TGTGCCAGCAGCAAAGGGACAGCCTGCGATGAGCAGTTCTTC.

The chain recombines TRBV12-3 or TRBV12-4 with TRBJ1-2; the D is unclear. V was trimmed by 10 bases and J by 7 bases, leaving 16 bases between them. The CDR3 covers 12 residues. The CDR3 loop reads CATKNQVTGYTF. Written as DNA, the CDR3 is TGTGCCACCAAAAACCAGGTTACTGGCTACACCTTC.

This clone has only a few counts. The chain is built from TRBV20-1 and TRBJ1-1, with no clear D. Germline loops: CDR1 DFQATT, CDR2 SNEGSKA (reference sequence). The CDR3 is 10 residues long. The V gene lost 1 base and the J gene lost 9 bases, with 6 bases spanning the gap. CDR3 nucleotides: TGCAGTGCTAGAGTAGAGAAAGCTTTCTTT. Amino acids: CSARVEKAFF.

This chain links TRBV5-6 with TRBJ2-3; a possible D gene is TRBD2 (6 bases). The germline CDR1 and CDR2 sequences are SGHDT and YYEEEE. V gave up 2 bases and J gave up 1 base, with 11 bases separating them. This CDR3 contains 15 residues. CDR3: CASSLELAGTDTQYF. The CDR3 nucleotides read TGTGCCAGCAGCTTAGAACTAGCCGGCACAGATACGCAGTATTTT.

The V gene is TRBV9, the J gene TRBJ1-5; the D gene is possibly TRBD1 (6 bases). Trimming stripped 5 bases from V and 0 bases from J, with 12 bases between. Germline lookup yields CDR1 SGDLS and CDR2 YYNGEE. This CDR3 is built from 15 residues. The CDR3 protein is CASSETGNSNQPQHF. The CDR3 coding sequence is TGTGCCAGCAGTGAAACAGGGAATAGCAATCAGCCCCAGCATTTT.